This passage covers 23 T cell receptor beta chains from one sample sequenced in a study of post-analysis software for immune sequencing data. General study points: Patients showed TRBV5-6, TRBV5-1 and TRBV20-1 among a handful of TRBV segments more frequent than in controls.

cDNA libraries of TCR beta carried unique molecular identifiers. TCRdb redid the calling of the PCR reads with MiXCR, one entry per CDR3 protein. The table lists about 400,000 distinct CDR3 sequences, around 33% of them singletons. These receptors are not linked to any known antigen. Specimen: blood. These receptor sequences come from a girl between 10 and 17 years old with multiple sclerosis.

This clonotype was recorded at least ten times. This chain uses TRBV29-1 with TRBJ1-2; D is possibly TRBD1 (5 bases). V was cut by 5 bases and J by 0 bases, with 16 bases left in between. Germline V gives CDR1 SQVTM, CDR2 ANQGSEA. The CDR3 consists of 15 residues. In nucleotides, the CDR3 is TGCAGCGTTATTTGGGACGGCCGAGCTAACTATGGCTACACCTTC. Translating gives CSVIWDGRANYGYTF.

This clonotype was seen more than once but under ten times. The chain joins TRBV12-3 or TRBV12-4 to TRBJ1-5; possible D gene TRBD1, 5 bases. Trimming removed 3 bases at V and 2 bases at J, with 17 bases between. The length of the CDR3 is 17 residues. CDR3 nucleotides: TGTGCCAGCAGTTTTTCCTGGATTGGAGGGGGCAATCAGCCCCAGCATTTT. This encodes CASSFSWIGGGNQPQHF.

The chain employs TRBV20-1 and TRBJ1-1; D is unclear. The ends were cut back, 6 bases at V and 0 bases at J, with 20 bases in the middle. CDR3 length equals 16 residues. Germline V gene sequence: CDR1 DFQATT, CDR2 SNEGSKA (reference sequence). CDR3 sequence: CSAGVKVVGMNTEAFF. The CDR3 nucleotides read TGCAGTGCCGGGGTTAAGGTGGTTGGAATGAACACTGAAGCTTTCTTT.

The sample holds one count of this clonotype. The chain carries TRBV24-1 and TRBJ2-1; maybe TRBD2 (6 bases). V shed 3 bases and J shed 2 bases, with 10 bases lying between them. Per germline, CDR1 KGHDR and CDR2 SFDVKD. The CDR3 has 15 amino acids. As DNA, the CDR3 is TGTGCCACCAGTGATGGCGGGGAGACCTACAATGAGCAGTTCTTC. Residues: CATSDGGETYNEQFF.

DNA for the CDR3: TGTGCCAGCAGTTCAACCTTTCACCAAGTCTCTGGGGCCAACGTCCTGACTTTC. Translation gives CASSSTFHQVSGANVLTF. The genes are TRBV12-3 or TRBV12-4 and TRBJ2-6; D ambiguous. The V end lost 4 bases, the J end lost 0 bases, and 16 bases lay between the germline ends. CDR3 length: 18 residues.

V and J are TRBV20-1 and TRBJ2-3, with a weak D call TRBD2 (7 bases). V was clipped by 6 bases and J by 4 bases, with 23 bases between them. CDR1 DFQATT and CDR2 SNEGSKA come from the germline V gene (reference sequence). The length of the CDR3 is 16 residues. CDR3 amino acids: CSARGSRGALPDTQYF. DNA for the CDR3: TGCAGTGCCAGGGGCAGTCGGGGGGCGCTTCCAGATACGCAGTATTTT.

V is TRBV5-1 and J is TRBJ1-1; D may be TRBD1 (6 bases). From germline, CDR1 is SGHRS and CDR2 YFSETQ. The CDR3 sequence is 14 residues long. Deletions cut 4 bases from V and 3 bases from J, with 13 bases between. The CDR3 sequence: CASSQYREDTEAFF. CDR3 coding DNA: TGCGCCAGCAGCCAGTACAGGGAGGACACTGAAGCTTTCTTT.

This chain connects TRBV4-1 to TRBJ2-2; D is unclear. Germline loops: CDR1 MGHRA, CDR2 YSYEKL. Trimming removed 3 bases from V and 6 bases from J, with 5 bases in between. This CDR3 comprises 12 residues. DNA of the CDR3: TGCGCCAGCAGCCAGGGTCCCGGGGAGCTGTTTTTT. This sequence encodes CASSQGPGELFF.

This clonotype was recorded many times. Given a much more abundant clone one base away, this may be a read error. The CDR3: CASSLSGAYNEQFF. CDR3 sequence (DNA): TGCGCCAGCAGCCTTAGCGGGGCCTACAATGAGCAGTTCTTC. This chain connects TRBV5-1 to TRBJ2-1; 8 nucleotides agree with TRBD2. The V and J ends lost 4 bases and 2 bases, in that order; junction bases with no gene match: 2. The germline V gene encodes CDR1 SGHRS and CDR2 YFSETQ. The length of the CDR3 is 14 residues.

This rearrangement joins TRBV3-1 to TRBJ2-5; D gene uncertain. V gave up 3 bases and J gave up 3 bases, with 11 bases separating them. The CDR3 covers 14 residues. Per the germline V gene, CDR1 is LGHDT and CDR2 is YNNKEL (reference sequence). CDR3 region: CASSQSDRKETQYF. The CDR3, as DNA: TGTGCCAGCAGCCAGTCAGATAGGAAAGAGACCCAGTACTTC.

This clonotype has a handful of counts. The chain is built from TRBV7-3 and TRBJ2-1; a possible D gene is TRBD2 (5 bases). The germline V gene has CDR1 SGHTA and CDR2 FQGTGA. V lost 1 base and J lost 4, with 14 bases in between. The CDR3 loop spans 16 amino acids. The CDR3 sequence: CASSLSGRALYNEQFF. CDR3 sequence (DNA): TGTGCCAGCAGCTTAAGCGGGCGGGCCCTTTACAATGAGCAGTTCTTC. The full variable domain, in which reference TRBV7-3 and TRBJ2-1 provide the parts outside the CDR3, is GAGVSQTPSNKVTEKGKYVELRCDPISGHTALYWYRQSLGQGPEFLIYFQGTGAADDSGLPNDRFFAVRPEGSVSTLKIQRTERGDSAVYLCASSLSGRALYNEQFFGPGTRLTVL.

This clonotype was counted between two and nine times. The chain combines TRBV7-2 with TRBJ2-3; 7 bases line up with TRBD2. CDR1 and CDR2 from the germline V gene are SGHTA and FQGNSA. V lost 11 bases, J lost 0 bases, and 5 bases stayed unmatched. The CDR3 sequence is 13 residues long. The CDR3 nucleotides are TGTGCCGAAGCACTAGCGAGCACAGATACGCAGTATTTT. Translated: CAEALASTDTQYF.

The chain links TRBV5-1 to TRBJ2-1; D is unclear. Germline V lookup: CDR1 SGHRS, CDR2 YFSETQ. This CDR3 spans 12 amino acids. The V end was cut by 1 base, the J end by 5 bases, with 4 bases between. DNA for the CDR3: TGCGCCAGCAGCTTGAACGACAATGAGCAGTTCTTC. Translating it yields CASSLNDNEQFF.

This clonotype was seen only a few times. The V gene is TRBV7-2, the J gene TRBJ1-4; D is unresolved. The CDR3 consists of 14 residues. Per germline, CDR1 SGHTA and CDR2 FQGNSA. Trimming left V 5 bases short and J 5 bases short, with 12 bases between. The CDR3 DNA reads as TGTGCCAGCAGCCCCGGGTCCGCCAATGAAAAACTGTTTTTT. Residues: CASSPGSANEKLFF.

V is TRBV10-3 and J is TRBJ2-5, with 7 bases identical to TRBD1. V lost 3 bases and J lost 5; bases outside the gene matches: 9. Germline CDR1 reads ENHRY; CDR2 reads SYGVKD. The CDR3 has 15 amino acids. CDR3 nucleotides: TGTGCCATCAGTGAAGACAGGGCCTTTCGGGAGACCCAGTACTTC. This gives the protein CAISEDRAFRETQYF.

The chain carries TRBV12-3 or TRBV12-4 and TRBJ2-5, with 10 bases lining up with TRBD2. Germline trimming cut 6 bases from V and 2 bases from J; bases unmatched to any gene: 3. This CDR3 is built from 14 residues. The DNA for the CDR3 is TGTGCCAGCAGAAATAGCGGGGGGCAAGAGACCCAGTACTTC. Amino acid sequence: CASRNSGGQETQYF.

This clonotype showed up just a few times. This rearrangement joins TRBV27 to TRBJ2-4, with TRBD1 matching over 10 bases. V trimming: 5 bases; J trimming: 3 bases; junction bases outside the gene matches: 7. Germline values: CDR1 MNHEY, CDR2 SMNVEV (reference sequence). This CDR3 has 16 amino acids. The CDR3 here is CASSPGDRGYKNIQYF. In DNA form, the CDR3 reads TGTGCCAGCAGTCCCGGGGACAGGGGATACAAAAACATTCAGTACTTC.

The rearrangement joins TRBV5-1 to TRBJ2-3; D is ambiguous. Looked up from germline, CDR1 is SGHRS and CDR2 is YFSETQ. V lost 4 bases, J lost 0 bases, and 12 bases lay in between. The CDR3 has 15 residues. The DNA of the CDR3 is TGCGCCAGCAGCCCCGACCCGCGGAGCACAGATACGCAGTATTTT. This encodes CASSPDPRSTDTQYF.

This clonotype came up a few times. Sequence at one end of the junction differs from germline and may be a read error. The chain is built from TRBV10-3 and TRBJ2-1, with D maybe TRBD2 (6 bases). CDR3 length equals 15 residues. Germline assignment: CDR1 ENHRY and CDR2 SYGVKD. The CDR3, as DNA: TGTGCCATGAGTGAAGGACTACCTGCCTACAATGAGCAGTTCTTC. Amino acids: CAMSEGLPAYNEQFF.

This clonotype was picked up one time. The chain joins TRBV4-2 to TRBJ2-7, with 7 bases identical to TRBD1. The tail of the sequence fits TRBJ2-5 better, so the J call may be wrong. The CDR3 covers 14 residues. The germline gives CDR1 LGHNA, CDR2 YNFKEQ. In DNA, the CDR3 is TGTGCCAGCAGCCGTCGGACAGGAAGGGAGACCCAGTACTTC. Its translation: CASSRRTGRETQYF.

This clonotype was found a few times. The chain combines TRBV4-2 with TRBJ2-7; D might be TRBD1 (6 bases). Germline CDR1 is LGHNA and CDR2 is YNFKEQ. Trimming took 4 bases from V and 0 from J, leaving 10 bases between them. This CDR3 has 14 residues. DNA for the CDR3: TGTGCCAGCAGCCTGGGACACGACTCCTACGAGCAGTACTTC. Its translation is CASSLGHDSYEQYF.

This clonotype was observed a handful of times. The chain is built from TRBV7-3 and TRBJ1-1; TRBD1 matches 7 bases. Germline V gene sequence: CDR1 SGHTA, CDR2 FQGTGA. This CDR3 region has 13 residues. J lost 7 bases, V lost 4 bases, and 6 bases had no gene match. The chain's CDR3 is CASSSQGGSEAFF. DNA for the CDR3: TGTGCCAGCAGCTCTCAGGGGGGGAGTGAAGCTTTCTTT.

The chain employs TRBV27 and TRBJ2-5; 10 bases line up with TRBD1. The CDR3 consists of 16 residues. Germline V gene sequence: CDR1 MNHEY, CDR2 SMNVEV (reference sequence). The ends lost 5 bases at V and 5 bases at J; junction bases unmatched: 11. CDR3 sequence (DNA): TGTGCCAGCAGTAGAGGGTTGACAGGGGGCAGGGAGACCCAGTACTTC. Its protein is CASSRGLTGGRETQYF.